Listed below are T cell receptor beta chains from one sample, sequenced in a study of technical replicates of blood from a few donors. Some clones are missing from TCRdb's copy, which holds only in-frame ones; the method was immunoSEQ multiplex PCR. The sample holds roughly 85,000 clones, around 94% seen once. Sequences were obtained from T cells isolated from PBMCs. These receptors came from a human donor in good health. The CDR3 runs from the conserved cysteine through the conserved F or W. The order of the fields is J gene, clone size, D gene, V gene, CDR3 DNA, CDR3 protein. A D gene is named only where the DNA matches it firmly. Not every row has a clone size; where given, it reads once, few, many or a size class.

TRBJ2-4	.	.	TRBV15	TGTGCCACCAGCAGAGATCCAGGGGGGAACATTCAGTACTTC	CATSRDPGGNIQYF
TRBJ1-2	.	.	TRBV10-1	TGCGCCAGCAGTTCTACAGGGATTTGCGGCTACACCTTC	CASSSTGICGYTF
TRBJ1-2	few	.	TRBV4-1	TGCGCCAGCAGCCAAGATAATCCGGGGATCGGTGGCTACACCTTC	CASSQDNPGIGGYTF
TRBJ2-3	.	TRBD2	TRBV14	TGTGCCAGCAGCCTCGGGACTAGCGGCACAGATACGCAGTATTTT	CASSLGTSGTDTQYF
TRBJ2-2	.	.	TRBV27	TGTGCCAGCAGTAGACAGGAGAACACCGGGGAGCTGTTTTTT	CASSRQENTGELFF
TRBJ2-7	.	.	TRBV12-2	TGTGCAAGTCGCTTAGCACAGGGTACTAACGAGCAGTACTTC	CASRLAQGTNEQYF
TRBJ2-1	.	TRBD2	TRBV5-1	TGCGCCAGCAGCTTTGGGACTAGGGGGTCCAATGAGCAGTTCTTC	CASSFGTRGSNEQFF
TRBJ2-6	.	.	TRBV5-1	TGCGCCAGCAACGAACAGCCCGGCTCTGGGGCCAACGTCCTGACTTTC	CASNEQPGSGANVLTF
TRBJ2-5	.	TRBD2	TRBV28	TGTGCCAGCAGTTTAAGGTGGCGGGGGACCCAAGAGACCCAGTACTTC	CASSLRWRGTQETQYF
TRBJ1-2	.	.	TRBV11-2	TGTGCCAGCAGCTCACCGCCATGGGGGCCCACTAACTATGGCTACACCTTC	CASSSPPWGPTNYGYTF
TRBJ1-5	once	TRBD1	TRBV19	TGTGCCAGTAGTATGAGGCAGGGGGTGGGACGTCAGCCCCAGCATTTT	CASSMRQGVGRQPQHF
TRBJ2-3	.	.	TRBV14	TGTGCCAGCAGCCAAAAACTTTGGGCGGGATTCATTACAGATACGCAGTATTTT	CASSQKLWAGFITDTQYF
TRBJ2-5	.	.	TRBV5-1	TGCGCCAGCAGCTTTTTAGGGACATACCAAGAGACCCAGTACTTC	CASSFLGTYQETQYF
TRBJ2-7	.	TRBD1	TRBV27	TGTGCCAGTAACGGACAGGTGGTCTCCTACGAGCAGTACTTC	CASNGQVVSYEQYF
TRBJ1-1	.	TRBD1	TRBV9	TGTGCCAGCAGCCCCAGAAGACAGGGGAGCACTGAAGCTTTCTTT	CASSPRRQGSTEAFF
TRBJ1-5	.	TRBD1	TRBV28	TGTGCCAGCAGTTTACGGGACAGGGGAAGCAATCAGCCCCAGCATTTT	CASSLRDRGSNQPQHF
TRBJ2-7	.	.	TRBV10-3	TGTGCCATCAGTGAGTCTTGGACAGCGGCCTACTTC	CAISESWTAAYF
TRBJ2-7	.	.	TRBV7-9	TGTGCCAGCAGCTTGGGGGGGCCAACCTACGAGCAGTACTTC	CASSLGGPTYEQYF
TRBJ1-3	.	.	TRBV5-4	TGTGCCAGCAGCTTGGCCCAGGTCTCTGGAAACACCATATATTTT	CASSLAQVSGNTIYF
TRBJ2-7	.	.	TRBV5-8	TGTGCCAGCAGCTACAGCTACGAGCAGTACTTC	CASSYSYEQYF
TRBJ1-6	once	TRBD1	TRBV6-5	TGTGCCAGCAGTTACGCAGGGGGAGTCTATAATTCACCCCTCCACTTT	CASSYAGGVYNSPLHF
TRBJ2-5	once	TRBD2	TRBV28	TGTGCCAGCAGTCGCGGGACTAGCGGGAGGGAGACCCAGTACTTC	CASSRGTSGRETQYF
TRBJ1-6	.	TRBD1	TRBV5-1	TGCGCCAGCAGACCAGGGACAGGCAATTCACCCCTCCACTTT	CASRPGTGNSPLHF
TRBJ1-1	once	.	TRBV30	TGTGCCTGGAGTGGTACGCCAGGGGACACTGAAGCTTTCTTT	CAWSGTPGDTEAFF
TRBJ2-1	.	TRBD1	TRBV7-9	TGTGCCAGCAGCTTACAACGAGGGGGCCACAATGAGCAGTTCTTC	CASSLQRGGHNEQFF
TRBJ2-3	.	.	TRBV11-3	TGTGCCAGCAGCCCCGGGGCGGGGGATACGCAGTATTTT	CASSPGAGDTQYF
TRBJ1-5	.	.	TRBV7-8	TGTGCCAGCAGCTTAGTGCGAGGGGGTAATCAGCCCCAGCATTTT	CASSLVRGGNQPQHF
TRBJ1-2	.	.	TRBV7-9	TGTGCCAGCAGCCGGGAGAAGGGCTACACCTTC	CASSREKGYTF
TRBJ1-1	.	.	TRBV19	TGTGCCAGTATCCCCTCGAAAACAGGGATTACTGAAGCTTTCTTT	CASIPSKTGITEAFF
TRBJ2-2	.	TRBD1	TRBV7-6	TGTGCCAGCCTCCGGGACAGGGCGAACACCGGGGAGCTGTTTTTT	CASLRDRANTGELFF
TRBJ2-2	.	TRBD1	TRBV5-6	TGTGCCAGCAGGTCCCCGGGACAGGGGATTGCGGACACCGGGGAGCTGTTTTTT	CASRSPGQGIADTGELFF
TRBJ2-2	.	TRBD2	TRBV9	TGTGCCAGCAGCGTAGAGGCGGCCCGACTAGCGGGGGTGTGGGAGGAGCTGTTTTTT	CASSVEAARLAGVWEELFF
TRBJ2-7	.	.	TRBV7-9	TGTGCCAGCAGCTTAGAGGAACAGGGCTACGAGCAGTACTTC	CASSLEEQGYEQYF
TRBJ1-1	.	TRBD1	TRBV28	TGTGCCAGCAGAACTGGACAGGGGTCGACTGAAGCTTTCTTT	CASRTGQGSTEAFF
TRBJ1-2	.	.	TRBV9	TGTGCCAGCAGTACCAACCACAGGGCAAGCTACACCTTC	CASSTNHRASYTF
TRBJ1-4	.	TRBD1	TRBV5-6	TGTGCCAGCAGCTGGGACAGGGATGAAAAACTGTTTTTT	CASSWDRDEKLFF
TRBJ2-1	.	TRBD1	TRBV15	TGTGCCACCAGGACAGGGTGGGGCAATGAGCAGTTCTTC	CATRTGWGNEQFF
TRBJ1-1	.	.	TRBV19	TGTGCCAGGACAGGAGCTTTCTTT	CARTGAFF
TRBJ1-2	.	.	TRBV27	TGTGCCAGCAGCATGTGGGGGGGGGATGGCTACACCTTC	CASSMWGGDGYTF
TRBJ1-1	.	.	TRBV19	TGTGCCAGTAGTATCACAGGGCTGACTGAAGCTTTCTTT	CASSITGLTEAFF
TRBJ2-5	.	TRBD2	TRBV7-9	TGTGCCAGCAGCTTAAGGGACTACCGTAGAGAGACCCAGTACTTC	CASSLRDYRRETQYF
TRBJ2-7	.	TRBD1	TRBV6-6	TGTGCCAGCAGCACAGGGGGGAGCTCCTACGAGCAGTACTTC	CASSTGGSSYEQYF
TRBJ1-5	.	.	TRBV6-5	TGTGCCAGCAGTTACTCCGGACTTAGCAATCAGCCCCAGCATTTT	CASSYSGLSNQPQHF
TRBJ1-1	few	.	TRBV4-1	TGCGCCAGCAGCCAACCGACAGGCGACACTGAAGCTTTCTTT	CASSQPTGDTEAFF
TRBJ2-1	.	.	TRBV5-1	TGCGCCAGCAGCTTAGGGACTTTTTTCAATGAGCAGTTCTTC	CASSLGTFFNEQFF
TRBJ2-7	once	.	TRBV5-4	TGTGCCAGCAGCTCCTCATCCGACCCAGGGTACTTGTACGAGCAGTACTTC	CASSSSSDPGYLYEQYF
TRBJ1-5	.	.	TRBV7-8	TGTGCCAGCAGCTTAAAGGGGGACACCTTCTATAGCAATCAGCCCCAGCATTTT	CASSLKGDTFYSNQPQHF
TRBJ1-2	.	TRBD1	TRBV9	TGTGCCAGCAGCGTGGCGACAGGGGCGATAGATGGCTACACCTTC	CASSVATGAIDGYTF
TRBJ2-2	.	TRBD2	TRBV5-6	TGTGCCAGCAGCTTCGTTTTAGCGGGGGAGGCCGGGGAGCTGTTTTTT	CASSFVLAGEAGELFF
TRBJ2-1	.	.	TRBV28	TGTGCCAGCAGTTTGGCTCTTATCCCTCAATATGAGCAGTTCTTC	CASSLALIPQYEQFF
TRBJ2-5	.	.	TRBV5-1	TGCGCCAGCAGCTCAGGGTTCGAAGAGACCCAGTACTTC	CASSSGFEETQYF
TRBJ1-2	.	.	TRBV19	TGTGCCAGTAGTATAGATGTAAGGGGCGGACGCTATGGCTACACCTTC	CASSIDVRGGRYGYTF
TRBJ2-2	.	.	TRBV6-6	TGTGCCAGCAGTTACTTGGCAACCGGGGAGCTGTTTTTT	CASSYLATGELFF
TRBJ2-1	.	TRBD2	TRBV2	TGTGCCAGCAGTAATAGCGGGAACAATGAGCAGTTCTTC	CASSNSGNNEQFF
TRBJ1-5	.	.	TRBV4-1	TGCGCCAGCAGCCAAGCCGCAGGGGTGAATCAGCCCCAGCATTTT	CASSQAAGVNQPQHF
TRBJ2-7	.	TRBD1	TRBV6-5	TGTGCCAGCAGTCTAGGACAGGGGGGCTACGAGCAGTACTTC	CASSLGQGGYEQYF
TRBJ2-7	.	TRBD2	TRBV4-2	TGTGCCAGCAGCCAAGAAACGGGGGGGCCTTACGAGCAGTACTTC	CASSQETGGPYEQYF